This TCR beta chain was found in a study of T cell changes during pregnancy in multiple sclerosis. The CDR3 is made up of 16 amino acids. Trimming cost V 4 bases and J 6 bases, with 17 bases left between them. The germline V gene has CDR1 SGDLS and CDR2 YYNGEE. Some clones are missing from TCRdb's copy, which holds only in-frame ones; the method was immunoSEQ multiplex PCR. Counted here are tens of thousands of clones, 92% occurring once; the ten biggest clones make up about 0.6%. This clonotype originated in a female donor with multiple sclerosis, enrolled in a pregnancy study. The chain employs TRBV9 and TRBJ1-6, with a tentative D call TRBD1 (6 bases). Material: CD4+ T cells from peripheral blood mononuclear cells, obtained after pregnancy. For the CDR3, the DNA is TGTGCCAGCAGCATGAGTCCGGGACAACTTAATTCACCCCTCCACTTT. Translating gives CASSMSPGQLNSPLHF.